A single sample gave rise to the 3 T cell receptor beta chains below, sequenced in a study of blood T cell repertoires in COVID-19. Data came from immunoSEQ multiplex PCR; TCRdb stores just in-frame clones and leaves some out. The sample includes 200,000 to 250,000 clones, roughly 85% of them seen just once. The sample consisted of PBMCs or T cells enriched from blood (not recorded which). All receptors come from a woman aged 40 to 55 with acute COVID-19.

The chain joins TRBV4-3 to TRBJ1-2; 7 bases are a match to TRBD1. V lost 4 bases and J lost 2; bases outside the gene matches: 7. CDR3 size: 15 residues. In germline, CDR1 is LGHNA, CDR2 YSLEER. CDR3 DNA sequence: TGCGCCAGCAGCCCAAGACAGGGTTTAAACTATGGCTACACCTTC. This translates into CASSPRQGLNYGYTF.

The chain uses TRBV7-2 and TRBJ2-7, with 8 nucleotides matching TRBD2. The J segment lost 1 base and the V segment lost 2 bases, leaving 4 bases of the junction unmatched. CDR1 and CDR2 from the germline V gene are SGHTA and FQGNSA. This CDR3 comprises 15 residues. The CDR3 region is CASSLRAGESYEQYF. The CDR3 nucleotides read TGTGCCAGCAGCTTAAGAGCGGGAGAATCCTACGAGCAGTACTTC.

In nucleotides, the CDR3 is TGTGCCAGCAGCTTGGGGGCTGACTCCTACAATGAGCAGTTCTTC. Translated, it gives CASSLGADSYNEQFF. The chain recombines TRBV5-8 with TRBJ2-1; D not certain. Germline V lookup: CDR1 SGHTS, CDR2 YDEGEE. V gave up 0 bases and J gave up 0 bases, with 7 bases separating them. This CDR3 contains 15 residues.